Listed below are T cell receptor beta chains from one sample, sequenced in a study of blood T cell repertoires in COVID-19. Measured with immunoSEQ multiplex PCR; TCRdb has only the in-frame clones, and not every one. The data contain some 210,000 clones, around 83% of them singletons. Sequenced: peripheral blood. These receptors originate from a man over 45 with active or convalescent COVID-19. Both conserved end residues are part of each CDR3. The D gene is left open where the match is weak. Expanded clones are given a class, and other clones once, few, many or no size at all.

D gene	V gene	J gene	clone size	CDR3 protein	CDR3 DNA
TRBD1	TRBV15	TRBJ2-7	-	CATSRVGTGGRYEQYF	TGTGCCACCAGCAGAGTTGGGACAGGGGGCAGATACGAGCAGTACTTC
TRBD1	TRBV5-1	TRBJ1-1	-	CASSFSQGSGAFF	TGCGCCAGCAGCTTCTCACAGGGGTCGGGGGCTTTCTTT
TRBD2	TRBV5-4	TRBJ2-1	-	CASSSFLQREYKSYNEQFF	TGTGCCAGCAGCTCCTTCCTACAGCGGGAGTACAAATCCTACAATGAGCAGTTCTTC
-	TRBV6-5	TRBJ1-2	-	CASRSTAPNYGYTF	TGTGCCAGCAGGTCGACAGCACCTAACTATGGCTACACCTTC
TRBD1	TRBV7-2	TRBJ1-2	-	CASSLFWDRGVHGYTF	TGTGCCAGCAGCTTATTTTGGGACAGAGGTGTGCATGGCTACACCTTC
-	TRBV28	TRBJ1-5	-	CASSLVQVQPQHF	TGTGCCAGCAGTTTAGTACAGGTTCAGCCCCAGCATTTT
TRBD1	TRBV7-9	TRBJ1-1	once	CASSLRTGEGLMAFF	TGTGCCAGCAGCTTAAGGACAGGGGAAGGTTTAATGGCTTTCTTT
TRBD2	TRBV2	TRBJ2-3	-	CASTWSGARTDTQYF	TGTGCCAGCACTTGGAGCGGGGCGCGCACAGATACGCAGTATTTT
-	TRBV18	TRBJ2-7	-	CASSPLARSGHSSYEQYF	TGTGCCAGCTCACCACTCGCACGTTCAGGTCATTCCTCCTACGAGCAGTACTTC
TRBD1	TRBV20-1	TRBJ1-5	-	CSASRKTEDRYLPNQPQHF	TGCAGTGCTAGTCGGAAGACAGAGGACAGGTACCTTCCCAATCAGCCCCAGCATTTT
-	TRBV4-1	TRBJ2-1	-	CASSKDLRVINEQFF	TGCGCCAGCAGCAAAGACTTGCGGGTAATCAATGAGCAGTTCTTC
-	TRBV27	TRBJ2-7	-	CASSYRVRYYEQYF	TGTGCCAGCAGTTACAGGGTACGTTATTACGAGCAGTACTTC
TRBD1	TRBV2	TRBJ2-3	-	CASSLQGSSTDTQYF	TGTGCCAGCAGTCTACAGGGGTCTAGCACAGATACGCAGTATTTT
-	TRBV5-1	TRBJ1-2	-	CASSLVAGPRYGYTF	TGCGCCAGCAGCTTGGTGGCAGGGCCGCGTTATGGCTACACCTTC
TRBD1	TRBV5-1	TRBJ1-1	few	CASSVWTGPQNTEAFF	TGCGCCAGCAGCGTCTGGACAGGTCCCCAGAACACTGAAGCTTTCTTT
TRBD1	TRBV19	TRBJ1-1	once	CASMRQGVTEAFF	TGTGCCAGTATGAGACAGGGAGTCACTGAAGCTTTCTTT
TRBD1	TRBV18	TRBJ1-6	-	CASSPEGTVYSPLHF	TGTGCCAGCTCACCAGAAGGGACAGTCTATTCACCCCTCCACTTT
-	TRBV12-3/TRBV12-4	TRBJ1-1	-	CASSLSQGFAFF	TGTGCCAGCAGTCTCTCTCAGGGGTTTGCTTTCTTT
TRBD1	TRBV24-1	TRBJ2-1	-	CATSPTGDLNEQFF	TGTGCCACCAGTCCAACAGGGGACCTCAATGAGCAGTTCTTC
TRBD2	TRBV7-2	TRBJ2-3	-	CASSLLGDYTDTQYF	TGTGCCAGCAGCTTACTCGGGGACTACACAGATACGCAGTATTTT
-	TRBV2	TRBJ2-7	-	CASGSGFSSYEQYF	TGTGCCAGCGGGAGCGGGTTTAGCTCCTACGAGCAGTACTTC
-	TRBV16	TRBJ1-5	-	CASSQLGGAGNQPQHF	TGTGCCAGCAGCCAATTGGGGGGGGCAGGCAATCAGCCCCAGCATTTT
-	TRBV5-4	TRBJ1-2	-	CASSLDGYGYTF	TGTGCCAGCAGCTTGGACGGCTATGGCTACACCTTC
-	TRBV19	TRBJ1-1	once	CASSSLRGTEAFF	TGTGCCAGTAGCAGCCTCAGGGGCACTGAAGCTTTCTTT
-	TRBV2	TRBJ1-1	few	CASSGQLMNTEAFF	TGTGCCAGCAGCGGACAGCTGATGAACACTGAAGCTTTCTTT
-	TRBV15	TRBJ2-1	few	CATSGGRSSYNEQFF	TGTGCCACCAGCGGAGGAAGGAGCTCCTACAATGAGCAGTTCTTC
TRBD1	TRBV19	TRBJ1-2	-	CASTQQGANYGYTF	TGTGCCAGTACCCAACAGGGGGCGAACTATGGCTACACCTTC
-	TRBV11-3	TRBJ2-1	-	CASSSGPREQFF	TGTGCCAGCAGCTCCGGCCCGAGGGAGCAGTTCTTC
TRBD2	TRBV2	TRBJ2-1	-	CASSDLAGSYNEQFF	TGTGCCAGCAGCGACCTAGCGGGGTCCTACAATGAGCAGTTCTTC
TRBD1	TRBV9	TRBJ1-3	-	CASSAGYDRVGNTIYF	TGTGCCAGCAGCGCTGGGTATGACAGGGTCGGAAACACCATATATTTT
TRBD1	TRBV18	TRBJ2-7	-	CASSPRQGPYEQYF	TGTGCCAGCTCACCGCGACAGGGCCCCTACGAGCAGTACTTC
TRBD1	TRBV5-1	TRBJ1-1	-	CASSWAGGPRDTEAFF	TGCGCCAGCAGCTGGGCAGGGGGGCCCCGGGACACTGAAGCTTTCTTT
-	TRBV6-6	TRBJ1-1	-	CASQRVGTEAFF	TGTGCCAGCCAGCGGGTTGGCACTGAAGCTTTCTTT
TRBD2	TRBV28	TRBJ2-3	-	CASSPIAGVGGEDTQYF	TGTGCCAGCAGTCCAATAGCGGGAGTAGGTGGCGAAGATACGCAGTATTTT
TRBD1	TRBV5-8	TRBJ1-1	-	CASSRPSTGGSTEAFF	TGTGCCAGCAGCCGGCCTTCCACAGGGGGTTCAACTGAAGCTTTCTTT
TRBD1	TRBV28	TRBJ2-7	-	CASSVLDRDSYEQYF	TGTGCCAGCAGCGTCTTGGACAGGGACTCCTACGAGCAGTACTTC
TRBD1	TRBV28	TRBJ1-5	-	CASRADREYQPQHF	TGTGCCAGCAGGGCCGACAGGGAATATCAGCCCCAGCATTTT
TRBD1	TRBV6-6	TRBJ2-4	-	CASSQEQGAVNIQYF	TGTGCCAGCAGTCAAGAACAGGGGGCCGTAAACATTCAGTACTTC
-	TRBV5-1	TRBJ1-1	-	CASSLAAGNTEAFF	TGCGCCAGCAGCTTGGCCGCGGGGAACACTGAAGCTTTCTTT
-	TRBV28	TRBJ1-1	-	CASTLVVQNTEAFF	TGTGCCAGCACCCTTGTGGTACAGAACACTGAAGCTTTCTTT
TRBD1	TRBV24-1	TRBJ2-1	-	CATSLDRGHNEQFF	TGTGCCACCAGCCTGGACAGGGGCCACAATGAGCAGTTCTTC
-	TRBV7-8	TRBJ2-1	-	CASSHILEEATTIEQFF	TGTGCCAGCAGCCATATCCTGGAGGAGGCTACTACGATTGAGCAGTTCTTC
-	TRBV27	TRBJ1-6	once	CASSLDFSGSPLHF	TGTGCCAGCAGTTTAGACTTTTCTGGTTCACCCCTCCACTTT
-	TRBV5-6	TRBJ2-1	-	CASSQGQSSYNEQFF	TGTGCCAGCAGCCAAGGACAGAGCTCCTACAATGAGCAGTTCTTC
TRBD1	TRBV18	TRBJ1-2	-	CASSLLTSGTGGDRIDGYTF	TGTGCCAGCTCACTACTGACATCCGGGACAGGGGGCGACAGGATCGATGGCTACACCTTC
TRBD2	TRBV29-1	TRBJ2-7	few	CSGRAAGAPPSSYEQYF	TGCAGCGGCCGAGCAGCGGGGGCGCCCCCTAGCTCCTACGAGCAGTACTTC
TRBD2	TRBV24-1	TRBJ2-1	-	CATSEAGTRTNEQFF	TGTGCCACCAGTGAAGCCGGGACTAGAACCAATGAGCAGTTCTTC
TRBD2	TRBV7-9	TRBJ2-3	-	CASSLWTSGYSTDTQYF	TGTGCCAGCAGCTTATGGACTAGCGGATATAGCACAGATACGCAGTATTTT
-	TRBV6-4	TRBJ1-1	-	CASSDSVGGEAFF	TGTGCCAGCAGTGACTCGGTAGGGGGTGAAGCTTTCTTT
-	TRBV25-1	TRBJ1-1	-	CASSEYPEAFF	TGTGCCAGCAGTGAATACCCAGAAGCTTTCTTT
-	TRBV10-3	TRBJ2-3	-	CAISDRTGTKVPPTDTQYF	TGTGCCATCTCCGATAGAACAGGGACTAAAGTCCCCCCCACAGATACGCAGTATTTT